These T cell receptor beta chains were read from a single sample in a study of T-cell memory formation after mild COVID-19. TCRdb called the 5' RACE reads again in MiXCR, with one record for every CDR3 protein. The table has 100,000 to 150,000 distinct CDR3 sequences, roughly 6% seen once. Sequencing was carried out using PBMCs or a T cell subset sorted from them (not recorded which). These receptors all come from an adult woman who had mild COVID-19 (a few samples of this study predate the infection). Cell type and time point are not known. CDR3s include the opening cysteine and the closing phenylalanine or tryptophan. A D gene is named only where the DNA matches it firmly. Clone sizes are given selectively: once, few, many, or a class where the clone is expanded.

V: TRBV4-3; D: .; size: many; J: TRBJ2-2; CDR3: CASSHGQNTGELFF; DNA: TGCGCCAGCAGCCATGGACAAAACACCGGGGAGCTGTTTTTT
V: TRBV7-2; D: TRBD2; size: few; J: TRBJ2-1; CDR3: CASSLARASGNGQFF; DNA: TGTGCCAGCAGCTTAGCGCGGGCTAGCGGGAATGGACAGTTCTTC
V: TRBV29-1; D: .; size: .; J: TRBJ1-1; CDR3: CSVEEGAFF; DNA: TGCAGCGTTGAGGAGGGAGCTTTCTTT
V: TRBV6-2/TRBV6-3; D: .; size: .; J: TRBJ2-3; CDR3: CASREPLRGDTQYF; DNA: TGTGCCAGCAGAGAACCACTGCGGGGAGATACGCAGTATTTT
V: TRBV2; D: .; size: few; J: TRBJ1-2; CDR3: CASSERRNYGYTF; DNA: TGTGCCAGCAGTGAAAGGCGAAACTATGGCTACACCTTC
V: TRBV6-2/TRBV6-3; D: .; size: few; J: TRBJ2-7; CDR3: CASSNESYEQYF; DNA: TGTGCCAGCAGTAACGAATCCTACGAGCAGTACTTC
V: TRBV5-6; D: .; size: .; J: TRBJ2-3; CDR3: CASSPTWRTDTQYF; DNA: TGTGCCAGCAGCCCGACGTGGCGAACGGATACGCAGTATTTT
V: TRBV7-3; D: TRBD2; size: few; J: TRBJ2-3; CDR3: CASSYLAGSTYTQYF; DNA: TGTGCCAGCAGCTACCTAGCGGGTAGCACATATACGCAGTATTTT
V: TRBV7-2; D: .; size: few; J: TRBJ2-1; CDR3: CASSLAPQGSEQFF; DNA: TGTGCCAGCAGCTTAGCACCTCAGGGGAGTGAGCAGTTCTTC
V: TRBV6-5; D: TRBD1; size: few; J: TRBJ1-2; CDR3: CASSGTGTGHYGYTF; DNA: TGTGCCAGCAGCGGGACCGGGACAGGGCACTATGGCTACACCTTC
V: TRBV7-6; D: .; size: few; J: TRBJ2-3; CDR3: CASSLVAGAPVSTDTQYF; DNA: TGTGCCAGCAGCTTAGTGGCAGGGGCCCCCGTTAGCACAGATACGCAGTATTTT
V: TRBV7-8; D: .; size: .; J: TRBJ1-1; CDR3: CASSRIMNTEAFF; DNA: TGTGCCAGCAGCCGGATCATGAACACTGAAGCTTTCTTT
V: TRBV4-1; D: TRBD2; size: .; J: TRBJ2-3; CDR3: CASSQGTSGGWDTQYF; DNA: TGCGCCAGCAGCCAAGGGACTAGCGGGGGGTGGGATACGCAGTATTTT
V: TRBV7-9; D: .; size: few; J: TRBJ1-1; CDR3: CALNGGENTEAFF; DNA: TGTGCCCTCAATGGGGGAGAGAACACTGAAGCTTTCTTT
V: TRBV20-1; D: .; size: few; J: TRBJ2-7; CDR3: CSARPAVSSYEQYF; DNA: TGCAGTGCTAGGCCAGCGGTAAGCTCCTACGAGCAGTACTTC
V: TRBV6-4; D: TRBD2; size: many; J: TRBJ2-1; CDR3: CASSDRGLASRNEQFF; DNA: TGTGCCAGCAGTGACCGGGGACTAGCCTCGCGCAATGAGCAGTTCTTC
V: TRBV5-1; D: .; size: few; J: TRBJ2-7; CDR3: CASSSRQPYEQYF; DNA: TGCGCCAGCAGCTCCAGACAGCCCTACGAGCAGTACTTC
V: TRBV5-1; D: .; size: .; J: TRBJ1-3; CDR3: CASSSDRNTIYF; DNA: TGCGCCAGCAGCTCAGACAGAAACACCATATATTTT
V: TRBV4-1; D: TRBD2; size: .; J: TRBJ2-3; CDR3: CASSQGLGGGSTDTQYF; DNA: TGCGCCAGCAGCCAAGGCTTAGGCGGGGGGAGCACAGATACGCAGTATTTT
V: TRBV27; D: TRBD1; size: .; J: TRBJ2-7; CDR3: CASSLVMDRLQNYEQYF; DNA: TGTGCCAGCAGTCTAGTCATGGACAGGCTGCAAAACTACGAGCAGTACTTC
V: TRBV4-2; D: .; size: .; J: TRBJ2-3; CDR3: CASSQDGTGTTDTQYF; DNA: TGTGCCAGCAGCCAAGATGGGACTGGAACCACAGATACGCAGTATTTT
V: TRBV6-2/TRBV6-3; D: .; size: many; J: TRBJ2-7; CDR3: CASRRTEDYEQYF; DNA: TGTGCCAGCAGAAGGACTGAAGACTACGAGCAGTACTTC
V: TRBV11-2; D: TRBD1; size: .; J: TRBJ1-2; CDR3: CASSLGQGQSGYTF; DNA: TGTGCCAGCAGCTTAGGACAGGGCCAGAGTGGCTACACCTTC
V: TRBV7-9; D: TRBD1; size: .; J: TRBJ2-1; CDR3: CASSVGQGTGTYNEQFF; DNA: TGTGCCAGCAGCGTCGGACAGGGGACGGGAACCTACAATGAGCAGTTCTTC
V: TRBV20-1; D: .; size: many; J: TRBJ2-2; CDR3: CSARATGVNTGELFF; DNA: TGCAGTGCTAGGGCCACGGGGGTTAACACCGGGGAGCTGTTTTTT
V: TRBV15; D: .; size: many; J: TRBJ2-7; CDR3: CATSRYTGKGYEQYF; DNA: TGTGCCACCAGCAGATATACAGGGAAAGGCTACGAGCAGTACTTC
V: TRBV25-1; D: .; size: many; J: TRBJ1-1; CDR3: CASRTTGQGHPFF; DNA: TGTGCCAGCCGAACAACCGGACAAGGGCACCCTTTCTTT
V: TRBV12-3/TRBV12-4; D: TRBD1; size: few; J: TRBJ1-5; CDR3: CASSYSGTGGNQPQHF; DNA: TGTGCCAGCAGTTATTCCGGGACAGGGGGAAATCAGCCCCAGCATTTT
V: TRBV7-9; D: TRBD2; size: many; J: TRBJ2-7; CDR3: CASSSLAGNSEQYF; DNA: TGTGCCAGCAGCTCCCTAGCGGGGAACTCCGAGCAGTACTTC
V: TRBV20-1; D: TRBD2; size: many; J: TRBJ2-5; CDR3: CSAERGGAQETQYF; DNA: TGCAGTGCAGAGCGCGGGGGGGCCCAAGAGACCCAGTACTTC
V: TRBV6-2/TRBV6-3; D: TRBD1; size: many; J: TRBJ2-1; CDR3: CACRDSSYNEQFF; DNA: TGTGCCTGCCGGGACAGCTCCTACAATGAGCAGTTCTTC
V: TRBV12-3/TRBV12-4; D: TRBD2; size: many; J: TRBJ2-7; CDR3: CASRGTGTSGRAMVNEQYF; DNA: TGTGCCAGCAGGGGGACCGGGACTAGCGGGAGGGCCATGGTAAACGAGCAGTACTTC
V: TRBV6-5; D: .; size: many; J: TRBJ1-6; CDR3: CASRFRGISPLHF; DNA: TGTGCCAGCAGGTTTAGAGGGATTTCACCCCTCCACTTT
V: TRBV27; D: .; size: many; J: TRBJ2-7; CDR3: CASSLSGGQTYEQYF; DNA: TGTGCCAGCAGTTTATCGGGCGGGCAAACCTACGAGCAGTACTTC
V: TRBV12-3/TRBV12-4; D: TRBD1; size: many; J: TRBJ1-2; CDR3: CASSLTGAYGYTF; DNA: TGTGCCAGCAGTTTAACAGGGGCCTATGGCTACACCTTC
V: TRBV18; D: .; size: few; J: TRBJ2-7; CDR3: CASSPRGVRSYEQYF; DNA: TGTGCCAGCTCACCACGTGGAGTTAGAAGCTACGAGCAGTACTTC
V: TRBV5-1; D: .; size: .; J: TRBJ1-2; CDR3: CASKKGTNYGYTF; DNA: TGCGCCAGCAAGAAAGGAACCAACTATGGCTACACCTTC
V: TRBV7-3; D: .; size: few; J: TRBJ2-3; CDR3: CASSSGLPTDTQYF; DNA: TGTGCCAGCAGCTCCGGACTACCCACAGATACGCAGTATTTT
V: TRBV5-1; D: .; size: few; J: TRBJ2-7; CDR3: CASSLAPVYEQYF; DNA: TGCGCCAGCAGCTTGGCGCCAGTCTACGAGCAGTACTTC
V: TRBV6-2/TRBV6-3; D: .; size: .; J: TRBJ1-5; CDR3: CASSPTGRSLGSQHF; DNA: TGTGCCAGCAGTCCCACGGGCAGGTCCTTAGGGTCCCAGCATTTT
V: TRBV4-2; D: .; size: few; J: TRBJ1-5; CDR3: CASSQDFNRGIDQPQHF; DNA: TGTGCCAGCAGCCAAGATTTTAACAGAGGGATAGATCAGCCCCAGCATTTT
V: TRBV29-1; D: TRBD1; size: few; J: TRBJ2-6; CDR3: CSVLPTGVGANVLTF; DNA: TGCAGCGTCCTACCGACAGGGGTCGGGGCCAACGTCCTGACTTTC
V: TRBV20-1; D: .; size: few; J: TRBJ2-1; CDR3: CSARGQILISYNEQFF; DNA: TGCAGTGCTAGAGGACAGATCCTTATTTCCTACAATGAGCAGTTCTTC
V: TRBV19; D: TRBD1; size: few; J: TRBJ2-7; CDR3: CASSSGTGVNEQYF; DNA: TGTGCCAGTAGTTCCGGGACAGGGGTTAACGAGCAGTACTTC
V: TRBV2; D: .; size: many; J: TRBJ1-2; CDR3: CASETNYGYTF; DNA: TGTGCCAGCGAGACTAACTATGGCTACACCTTC
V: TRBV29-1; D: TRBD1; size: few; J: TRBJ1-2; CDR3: CSGGTGGEGYTF; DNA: TGCAGCGGAGGGACAGGGGGAGAAGGCTACACCTTC
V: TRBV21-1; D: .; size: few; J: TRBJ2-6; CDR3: CASSKERGKICAETRFSGANVLTF; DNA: TGTGCCAGCAGCAAAGAGCGAGGGAAGATATGTGCCGAAACGAGGTTCTCTGGGGCCAACGTCCTGACTTTC
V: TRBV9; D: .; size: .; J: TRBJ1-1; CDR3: CASSASVRSVNTEAFF; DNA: TGTGCCAGCAGCGCCTCCGTAAGGTCTGTGAACACTGAAGCTTTCTTT
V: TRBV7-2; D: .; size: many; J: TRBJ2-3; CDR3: CASSLALLSTDTQYF; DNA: TGTGCCAGCAGCTTAGCGCTCCTTAGCACAGATACGCAGTATTTT
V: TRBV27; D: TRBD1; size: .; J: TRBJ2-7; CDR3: CASSRTGTGGLGEQYF; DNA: TGTGCCAGCAGTAGAACCGGGACAGGGGGCCTGGGGGAGCAGTACTTC